Below, 22 T cell receptor beta chains from the same sample are listed, as sequenced in a study of blood T cell repertoires in COVID-19. Clones were read by immunoSEQ multiplex PCR, and TCRdb kept only the in-frame ones, dropping some. The sample has fewer than 150,000 clones; 87% are singletons. The sequencing input was peripheral blood. The source of these receptors is a woman in her thirties or forties with acute or convalescent COVID-19.

The chain uses TRBV6-6 and TRBJ1-4; 9 nucleotides match TRBD1. Germline CDR1 reads MNHNY; CDR2 reads SVGAGI (reference sequence). The junction had 9 bases not matched to a gene; V was cut back by 6 bases and J by 4 bases. The CDR3 sequence is 16 residues long. The CDR3 loop is CASRSPPGQGNEKLFF. CDR3 DNA sequence: TGTGCCAGCAGATCACCTCCGGGACAGGGTAATGAAAAACTGTTTTTT.

The gene calls are TRBV6-5 and TRBJ2-7; 8 bases line up with TRBD1. Germline V gene sequence: CDR1 MNHEY, CDR2 SVGAGI. This CDR3 region has 14 residues. Trimming removed 4 bases from V and 3 bases from J; junction bases left unmatched: 5. This chain's CDR3 is CASSSSGQVYEQYF. The CDR3 bases are TGTGCCAGCAGTTCATCGGGACAGGTCTACGAGCAGTACTTC.

This rearrangement joins TRBV3-1 (or the pseudogene TRBV3-2) to TRBJ1-5; D perhaps matches TRBD1 (6 bases). The germline V gene has CDR1 LGHDT and CDR2 YNNKEL (reference sequence). There are 18 residues in the CDR3. V lost 0 bases to trimming and J lost 0 bases, with 15 bases between them. The CDR3 DNA follows: TGTGCCAGCAGCCAAGAGTTACGGGGGGCATATAGCAATCAGCCCCAGCATTTT. This gives the protein CASSQELRGAYSNQPQHF.

The chain has TRBV6-5 and TRBJ1-2; 10 bases line up with TRBD1. The CDR3 loop spans 13 amino acids. The germline CDR1 and CDR2 sequences are MNHEY and SVGAGI. Trimming cost V 6 bases and J 6 bases; bases outside gene matches: 4. CDR3 coding DNA: TGTGCCAGCAGGGGACAGGGGCCAAATGGCTACACCTTC. Its protein is CASRGQGPNGYTF.

The V and J genes are TRBV2 and TRBJ1-5; D might be TRBD1 (6 bases). The V gene's germline CDR1 is SNHLY and CDR2 FYNNEI. Trimming left V 6 bases short and J 9 bases short, with 18 bases between. The CDR3 contains 14 residues. The CDR3, as DNA: TGTGCCAGCAGCCTCCGGGCCCCAGGGGTGCCCCAGCATTTT. It translates to CASSLRAPGVPQHF.

In its sample, this clone was seen a few times. The chain joins TRBV10-3 to TRBJ1-2, with 10 bases fitting TRBD1. Germline V lookup: CDR1 ENHRY, CDR2 SYGVKD. V shed 4 bases, J shed 7 bases, and the junction held 6 bases outside the gene matches. The CDR3 extends over 14 amino acids. Here the CDR3 reads CAISAGTGAAGYTF. CDR3 bases: TGTGCCATCAGTGCCGGGACAGGGGCGGCTGGCTACACCTTC.

The chain has TRBV7-9 and TRBJ1-4; D is unresolved. There are 14 residues in the CDR3. Trimming took 8 bases from V and 1 from J, leaving 11 bases between them. The germline gives CDR1 SEHNR, CDR2 FQNEAQ (reference sequence). In nucleotides, the CDR3 is TGTGCCAGCGGGCCGACGGAAACTAATGAAAAACTGTTTTTT. Protein product: CASGPTETNEKLFF.

The rearrangement links TRBV2 to TRBJ1-5, with D uncertain. This CDR3 is 12 amino acids long. V was clipped by 5 bases and J by 9 bases, with 11 bases between them. Per germline, CDR1 SNHLY and CDR2 FYNNEI. The CDR3 DNA follows: TGTGCCAGCAGTAACCTGCCGGGGCCCCAGCATTTT. This gives the protein CASSNLPGPQHF.

The rearrangement links TRBV21-1 to TRBJ2-7; the D call TRBD1 from the table was never checked on the DNA. TRBV21-1 is designated a pseudogene. This CDR3 has 15 residues. The CDR3 loop is CASRYKGQGSYEQYF. The CDR3 DNA sequence: TGTGCCAGCAGGTATAAGGGACAGGGCTCCTACGAGCAGTACTTC.

The V and J genes are TRBV4-3 and TRBJ2-7; 7 positions agree with TRBD2. The V gene's germline CDR1 is LGHNA and CDR2 YSLEER. The CDR3 length is 17 residues. After removal of 0 bases from V and 0 bases from J, the junction contained 8 bases not matched to a gene. The CDR3 DNA reads as TGCGCCAGCAGCCAAGAGTACTGGGGGGGAAACTCCTACGAGCAGTACTTC. This gives the protein CASSQEYWGGNSYEQYF.

V usage is TRBV7-2 and J usage is TRBJ2-7; 8 nucleotides match TRBD2. Germline CDR1 SGHTA, CDR2 FQGNSA. The CDR3 totals 15 residues. After removal of 5 bases from V and 3 bases from J, the junction contained 9 bases not matched to a gene. The CDR3 nucleotides read TGTGCCAGCAGCCTTCCTGGCGGGAGGAACTACGAGCAGTACTTC. This codes for CASSLPGGRNYEQYF.

This sequence joins TRBV7-3 and TRBJ1-1; 8 bases map to TRBD1. Germline V lookup: CDR1 SGHTA, CDR2 FQGTGA. V lost 4 bases to trimming and J lost 1 base; unmatched junction nucleotides: 5. The CDR3 has 15 residues. CDR3 sequence: CASSSPDRENTEAFF. The CDR3 DNA reads as TGTGCCAGCAGCTCGCCGGACAGGGAGAACACTGAAGCTTTCTTT.

J is TRBJ2-7 and V is TRBV19; 9 bases line up with TRBD1. Germline values: CDR1 LNHDA, CDR2 SQIVND (reference sequence). V lost 7 bases and J lost 0; bases outside the gene matches: 7. The CDR3 has 15 amino acids. In DNA, the CDR3 is TGTGCCAGTACCATCTCGGGACAGGGCTCCTACGAGCAGTACTTC. It encodes CASTISGQGSYEQYF.

The V and J genes are TRBV11-2 and TRBJ1-4, with 10 nucleotides matching TRBD1. The CDR3 runs to 15 residues. The V gene end was trimmed by 3 bases and the J gene end by 8 bases; junction bases not matched to a gene: 6. Germline loops: CDR1 SGHAT, CDR2 FQNNGV. CDR3 protein: CASSFFGTGDEKLFF. The CDR3 coding sequence is TGTGCCAGCAGCTTTTTTGGGACAGGGGACGAAAAACTGTTTTTT.

This rearrangement joins TRBV28 to TRBJ1-1; 7 bases match TRBD1. This CDR3 comprises 12 residues. In germline, CDR1 is MDHEN, CDR2 SYDVKM. V lost 1 base to trimming and J lost 10 bases; unmatched junction nucleotides: 3. This CDR3 reads CASSLLEGAAFF. The CDR3 DNA is TGTGCCAGCAGTTTATTAGAGGGGGCAGCTTTCTTT.

This rearrangement joins TRBV28 to TRBJ1-4; D remains unclear. This CDR3 is 15 amino acids long. Germline values: CDR1 MDHEN, CDR2 SYDVKM. With 2 bases removed from V and 5 bases from J, the gap between germline ends came to 12 bases. Here the CDR3 DNA reads TGTGCCAGCAGTTTAATAGGGCGACTAAATGAAAAACTGTTTTTT. This encodes CASSLIGRLNEKLFF.

The chain couples TRBV7-2 to TRBJ1-6; D is undetermined. Deletions cut 5 bases from V and 8 bases from J, with 13 bases between. The CDR3 extends over 14 amino acids. From germline, CDR1 is SGHTA and CDR2 FQGNSA. DNA for the CDR3: TGTGCCAGCAGCCCTTGGGCAGGTTATTCACCCCTCCACTTT. Translating it yields CASSPWAGYSPLHF. Full variable domain (missing parts from reference TRBV7-2 and TRBJ1-6): GAGVSQSPSNKVTEKGKDVELRCDPISGHTALYWYRQSLGQGLEFLIYFQGNSAPDKSGLPSDRFSAERTGGSVSTLTIQRTQQEDSAVYLCASSPWAGYSPLHFGNGTRLTVT.

The chain links TRBV28 to TRBJ1-6; D is unclear. This CDR3 spans 10 amino acids. CDR1 is MDHEN and CDR2 is SYDVKM in the germline V gene. V shed 11 bases and J shed 9 bases, with 8 bases lying between them. The CDR3 protein is CAAGSSPLHF. As DNA, the CDR3 is TGTGCCGCGGGGTCTTCACCCCTCCACTTT.

V is TRBV6-5 and J is TRBJ1-4, with a tentative D call TRBD1 (5 bases). This CDR3 region has 14 residues. V lost 0 bases and J 10 bases, leaving 12 bases between the germline ends. Looked up from germline, CDR1 is MNHEY and CDR2 is SVGAGI. The DNA for the CDR3 is TGTGCCAGCAGTTACTCGGGAAACGGGGGAAAACTGTTTTTT. Its translation: CASSYSGNGGKLFF.

The chain's CDR3 is CASSFAGLAGTGELFF. The DNA for the CDR3 is TGTGCCAGCAGCTTTGCGGGACTAGCGGGAACCGGGGAGCTGTTTTTT. V is TRBV12-1 and J is TRBJ2-2; no check of the table's D call, TRBD2, against the DNA was made. TRBV12-1 is noted as a pseudogene. The CDR3 spans 16 residues.

This clone is a singleton in its sample. This chain joins TRBV7-8 and TRBJ2-7; TRBD2 might be the D (5 bases). Germline V gene data show CDR1 as SGHVS and CDR2 as FQNEAQ. There are 15 residues in the CDR3. V was cut by 4 bases and J by 2 bases, with 15 bases left in between. The CDR3 DNA reads TGTGCCAGCAGCTCTCCCCAGGACTTTCCCTACGAGCAGTACTTC. The encoded protein is CASSSPQDFPYEQYF. The full variable domain, with the rest looked up from reference TRBV7-8 and TRBJ2-7, is GAGVSQSPRYKVAKRGQDVALRCDPISGHVSLFWYQQALGQGPEFLTYFQNEAQLDKSGLPSDRFFAERPEGSVSTLKIQRTQQEDSAVYLCASSSPQDFPYEQYFGPGTRLTVT.

In its sample, this clone was seen once. The chain joins TRBV19 to TRBJ2-7; D remains ambiguous. Germline-derived CDR1 and CDR2 are LNHDA and SQIVND (reference sequence). The CDR3 covers 13 residues. The V end lost 6 bases, the J end lost 0 bases, and 9 bases lay between the germline ends. The chain's CDR3 is CASSPVYSYEQYF. In DNA, the CDR3 is TGTGCCAGTAGCCCCGTATACTCCTACGAGCAGTACTTC.